The 2 T cell receptor beta chains reported below all come from one sample, sequenced in a study of T cell repertoires in aging, cancer and after chemotherapy. Peripheral blood genomic DNA, not sorted cells or RNA, was the template. Rearranged V-D-J TRB sequences were amplified with a mixed TRB-A/B primer pool. TCRdb ran MiXCR on the multiplex PCR reads and lists one entry per CDR3 protein. Of roughly 780 distinct CDR3 sequences detected, about a fifth appear once; the ten largest clones hold more than 30%. The source material was blood. These receptors all stem from a human donor in good health.

The rearrangement links TRBV29-1 to TRBJ2-7; TRBD1 is a possible D gene (6 bases). V lost 1 base to trimming and J lost 3 bases, with 10 bases between them. Germline V gene data show CDR1 as SQVTM and CDR2 as ANQGSEA. The CDR3 is 13 residues long. CDR3 protein: CSVEGVQGYEQYF. In nucleotides, the CDR3 is TGCAGCGTTGAAGGCGTACAGGGCTACGAGCAGTACTTC.

This clonotype is classed as large. V is TRBV11-1 and J is TRBJ2-5, with 7 bases fitting TRBD1. The CDR3 contains 11 residues. Germline CDR1 reads SGHAT; CDR2 reads FQDESV (reference sequence). The ends lost 6 bases at V and 5 bases at J; junction bases unmatched: 0. DNA of the CDR3: TGTGCCAGCAGACAGGGGGAGACCCAGTACTTC. This gives the protein CASRQGETQYF.